The rows below give T cell receptor beta chains drawn from one sample of a study of T-cell reconstitution after alpha-beta-depleted transplantation in children. TCRdb itself ran the PCR reads through MiXCR, one entry per CDR3 protein. This sample yields a few hundred thousand distinct CDR3 sequences, of which 43% are seen a single time; around 29% belongs to the top ten. This specimen was PBMCs, taken before TCRalphabeta/CD19-depleted stem cell transplant. The receptors come from a girl aged 2-9 years with aplastic anemia, due to receive a stem cell transplant. Each CDR3 is given with its conserved first and last residue. Each record gives: clone size, D gene, V gene, J gene, CDR3 DNA, CDR3 protein. D genes are given only for firm matches. Expanded clones get a size class; other rows say once, few or many, or leave the size out.

size: many; D: NA; V: TRBV27; J: TRBJ1-5; DNA: TGTGCCAGCAGTTTAATAGGCCCCATCGACGGGAGAAGCAATCAGCCCCAGCATTTT; CDR3: CASSLIGPIDGRSNQPQHF
size: NA; D: TRBD2; V: TRBV20-1; J: TRBJ2-1; DNA: TGCAGTGCTAGAGATCGAGGTTCTAGCGGGATAAATGAGCAGTTCTTC; CDR3: CSARDRGSSGINEQFF
size: NA; D: TRBD2; V: TRBV30; J: TRBJ2-7; DNA: TGTGCCTGGAGTGTGGGACTAGCGGATTACGAGCAGTACTTC; CDR3: CAWSVGLADYEQYF
size: NA; D: NA; V: TRBV7-3; J: TRBJ2-3; DNA: TGTGCCAGCAGCTTAGGTTGGGCGGGGACCACCGGCGATACGCAGTATTTT; CDR3: CASSLGWAGTTGDTQYF
size: many; D: NA; V: TRBV29-1; J: TRBJ1-2; DNA: TGCAGCGTTGATCAGGTCCATGGCTACACCTTC; CDR3: CSVDQVHGYTF
size: NA; D: TRBD2; V: TRBV6-4; J: TRBJ2-1; DNA: TGTGCCAGCAGTGAAACTAGCGGGGGGAGGAGTGAGCAGTTCTTC; CDR3: CASSETSGGRSEQFF
size: NA; D: NA; V: TRBV28; J: TRBJ2-5; DNA: TGTGCCAGCAGTTTAATGGGAAACGTGCAAGAGACCCAGTACTTC; CDR3: CASSLMGNVQETQYF
size: many; D: TRBD1; V: TRBV29-1; J: TRBJ2-4; DNA: TGCAGCGTTGATACAGGGGGTAGTGCCAAAAACATTCAGTACTTC; CDR3: CSVDTGGSAKNIQYF
size: NA; D: TRBD2; V: TRBV6-5; J: TRBJ2-5; DNA: TGTGCCAGCAGTTATGGATACCCGGTACTAGCGGGAGGGGAGACCCAGTACTTC; CDR3: CASSYGYPVLAGGETQYF
size: few; D: TRBD2; V: TRBV7-8; J: TRBJ2-1; DNA: TGTGCCAGCAGCTTAGCGGGAGGGCCTTGGTTCTTC; CDR3: CASSLAGGPWFF
size: few; D: TRBD2; V: TRBV5-1; J: TRBJ2-7; DNA: TGCGCCAGCAGCACCGGGACTAGCGGTTCCACCTACGAGCAGTACTTC; CDR3: CASSTGTSGSTYEQYF
size: few; D: TRBD1; V: TRBV7-9; J: TRBJ2-1; DNA: TGTGCCAGCAGCTTAGGACAGGGGTATGGGTACAATGAGCAGTTCTTC; CDR3: CASSLGQGYGYNEQFF
size: NA; D: NA; V: TRBV5-1; J: TRBJ2-1; DNA: TGCGCCAGCAGCTTGATGGCGGGGAGCTCCTACAATGAGCAGTTCTTC; CDR3: CASSLMAGSSYNEQFF
size: many; D: TRBD1; V: TRBV5-6; J: TRBJ1-2; DNA: TGTGCCAGCAGCTTGGGGACAGGTTTTGGCTACACCTTC; CDR3: CASSLGTGFGYTF
size: NA; D: NA; V: TRBV5-1; J: TRBJ1-2; DNA: TGCGCCAGCAGCCTCCTTGGCGGAGCTAACTATGGCTACACCTTC; CDR3: CASSLLGGANYGYTF
size: few; D: TRBD1; V: TRBV4-1; J: TRBJ1-3; DNA: TGCGCCAGCAGCCAAGGGGAGGGGGCGTCTGGAAACACCATATATTTT; CDR3: CASSQGEGASGNTIYF
size: few; D: TRBD2; V: TRBV20-1; J: TRBJ2-5; DNA: TGCAGTGCTGGAGCGGGAGCAGGGCGAGAGACCCAGTACTTC; CDR3: CSAGAGAGRETQYF
size: once; D: TRBD2; V: TRBV11-2; J: TRBJ2-1; DNA: TGTGCCAGCAGCTTAAACCCAGCGGGGGTATACAATGAGCAGTTCTTC; CDR3: CASSLNPAGVYNEQFF
size: NA; D: NA; V: TRBV28; J: TRBJ2-1; DNA: TGTGCCAGCAGGGGAGGACCAGGGGGAGCCAACCATGAGCAGTTCTTC; CDR3: CASRGGPGGANHEQFF
size: few; D: TRBD2; V: TRBV29-1; J: TRBJ2-1; DNA: TGCAGCGCGGGACTAGCGGAGTACAATGAGCAGTTCTTC; CDR3: CSAGLAEYNEQFF
size: few; D: NA; V: TRBV5-4; J: TRBJ2-2; DNA: TGTGCCAGCAGCTTGAGAACAGGTGGGGGACCGAACACCGGGGAGCTGTTTTTT; CDR3: CASSLRTGGGPNTGELFF
size: NA; D: TRBD2; V: TRBV7-6; J: TRBJ2-1; DNA: TGTGCCAGCAGCTCCCCGACTAGCGGGTTAAGCTCCTACAATGAGCAGTTCTTC; CDR3: CASSSPTSGLSSYNEQFF
size: many; D: TRBD1; V: TRBV7-9; J: TRBJ2-7; DNA: TGTGCCAGCAGCGGGGGACAGAGCTACGAGCAGTACTTC; CDR3: CASSGGQSYEQYF
size: NA; D: NA; V: TRBV11-2; J: TRBJ2-2; DNA: TGTGCCAGCAGCTTAGTCGGGACTGGTCGAACCGGGGAGCTGTTTTTT; CDR3: CASSLVGTGRTGELFF
size: many; D: TRBD1; V: TRBV27; J: TRBJ1-2; DNA: TGTGCCAGCAGTTCAACAGGGGGCCGAGGTGGCTACACCTTC; CDR3: CASSSTGGRGGYTF
size: NA; D: NA; V: TRBV14; J: TRBJ2-1; DNA: TGTGCCAGCAGCCAAGGTGCGGGGAATGAGCAGTTCTTC; CDR3: CASSQGAGNEQFF
size: many; D: TRBD1; V: TRBV6-1; J: TRBJ2-2; DNA: TGTGCCAGCAGCAACAGGGGGATAACCGGGGAGCTGTTTTTT; CDR3: CASSNRGITGELFF
size: NA; D: TRBD2; V: TRBV10-1; J: TRBJ2-1; DNA: TGCGCCAGCAGTGAACGTAGCGGGAGAACCGTCTACAATGAGCAGTTCTTC; CDR3: CASSERSGRTVYNEQFF
size: many; D: NA; V: TRBV6-5; J: TRBJ1-1; DNA: TGTGCCAGCAGTTACTCGAGTTGGGACACTGAAGCTTTCTTT; CDR3: CASSYSSWDTEAFF
size: NA; D: TRBD1; V: TRBV28; J: TRBJ2-1; DNA: TGTGCCAGCAGTGGGCACACAGGGGTCCTCTACAATGAGCAGTTCTTC; CDR3: CASSGHTGVLYNEQFF
size: NA; D: NA; V: TRBV27; J: TRBJ2-3; DNA: TGTGCCAGCAAGCCCAAGGGAACTAGCACAGATACGCAGTATTTT; CDR3: CASKPKGTSTDTQYF
size: NA; D: NA; V: TRBV28; J: TRBJ2-5; DNA: TGTGCCAGCAGTGATACACCTGGAGAGACCCAGTACTTC; CDR3: CASSDTPGETQYF
size: NA; D: TRBD2; V: TRBV7-9; J: TRBJ2-3; DNA: TGTGCCAGCAGCTTAGAGGCTAGCGGGACCGCAGATACGCAGTATTTT; CDR3: CASSLEASGTADTQYF
size: few; D: NA; V: TRBV9; J: TRBJ2-3; DNA: TGTGCCAGCAGCGCCGACCGAGCTTCGGATACGCAGTATTTT; CDR3: CASSADRASDTQYF
size: NA; D: NA; V: TRBV5-1; J: TRBJ2-1; DNA: TGCGCCAGCAGCTTGGACATCCATGAGCAGTTCTTC; CDR3: CASSLDIHEQFF
size: NA; D: NA; V: TRBV6-1; J: TRBJ1-2; DNA: TGTGCCAGCAGTCGAGGAGGGGAGGTCATCTATGGCTACACCTTC; CDR3: CASSRGGEVIYGYTF
size: NA; D: TRBD2; V: TRBV5-6; J: TRBJ2-7; DNA: TGTGCCAGCAGCTCCGGGACTAGTCCCTACGAGCAGTACTTC; CDR3: CASSSGTSPYEQYF
size: NA; D: NA; V: TRBV12-3/TRBV12-4; J: TRBJ1-1; DNA: TGTGCCAGCAGTTTTCGGGGCAGAAACACTGAAGCTTTCTTT; CDR3: CASSFRGRNTEAFF
size: NA; D: NA; V: TRBV13; J: TRBJ1-4; DNA: TGTGCCAGCAGCTCCACGCAAGGACGCCGGACGGGACAAGATAATGAAAAACTGTTTTTT; CDR3: CASSSTQGRRTGQDNEKLFF
size: few; D: TRBD2; V: TRBV20-1; J: TRBJ2-1; DNA: TGCAGTGCTAGAGTTTTAGCGGGAGACTCCTACAATGAGCAGTTCTTC; CDR3: CSARVLAGDSYNEQFF
size: NA; D: NA; V: TRBV12-3/TRBV12-4; J: TRBJ1-5; DNA: TGTGCCAGCAGTTTGTGGGGTTTGGGGGGTGGTCAGCCCCAGCATTTT; CDR3: CASSLWGLGGGQPQHF
size: NA; D: NA; V: TRBV5-4; J: TRBJ2-7; DNA: TGTGCCAGCAGCCCGCTTGGGGCCTCGGGCGAGCAGTACTTC; CDR3: CASSPLGASGEQYF
size: few; D: NA; V: TRBV20-1; J: TRBJ2-7; DNA: TGCAGTGCTAAGGTAGAAGCGCCGTCCTACGAGCAGTACTTC; CDR3: CSAKVEAPSYEQYF
size: NA; D: NA; V: TRBV29-1; J: TRBJ2-3; DNA: TGCAGCGTTGAAGTAGGAACAGATACGCAGTATTTT; CDR3: CSVEVGTDTQYF
size: NA; D: NA; V: TRBV20-1; J: TRBJ1-2; DNA: TGCAGTGCTCCTCCGGGATCTCGACATGGCTACACCTTC; CDR3: CSAPPGSRHGYTF
size: few; D: NA; V: TRBV20-1; J: TRBJ2-5; DNA: NA; CDR3: CSLTSAVNPETQYF
size: few; D: TRBD2; V: TRBV6-1; J: TRBJ2-2; DNA: TGTGCCAGCAGTAATGGACTAGCGGTTTACACCGGGGAGCTGTTTTTT; CDR3: CASSNGLAVYTGELFF
size: many; D: TRBD1; V: TRBV6-5; J: TRBJ2-7; DNA: TGTGCCAGCAGTTTTCGGGACAGGGGTTCCTACGAGCAGTACTTC; CDR3: CASSFRDRGSYEQYF
size: once; D: NA; V: TRBV6-5; J: TRBJ1-1; DNA: TGTGCCAGCAGTTCGGGGCCATCGGCTTTCTTT; CDR3: CASSSGPSAFF
size: many; D: TRBD1; V: TRBV20-1; J: TRBJ2-5; DNA: TGCAGCTCACAGGGGGCCGAGGGGACCCAGTACTTC; CDR3: CSSQGAEGTQYF
size: NA; D: TRBD1; V: TRBV24-1; J: TRBJ2-4; DNA: TGTGCCACCAGTGAAATGGACAGGATAGCAAACATTCAGTACTTC; CDR3: CATSEMDRIANIQYF
size: few; D: TRBD2; V: TRBV27; J: TRBJ2-5; DNA: TGTGCCAGCAGTCCGATAGCGGGAGGGCGAGAGACCCAGTACTTC; CDR3: CASSPIAGGRETQYF
size: few; D: NA; V: TRBV29-1; J: TRBJ2-7; DNA: TGCAGCGTAACGTTACACCTAGAACAGGACGAGCAGTACTTC; CDR3: CSVTLHLEQDEQYF